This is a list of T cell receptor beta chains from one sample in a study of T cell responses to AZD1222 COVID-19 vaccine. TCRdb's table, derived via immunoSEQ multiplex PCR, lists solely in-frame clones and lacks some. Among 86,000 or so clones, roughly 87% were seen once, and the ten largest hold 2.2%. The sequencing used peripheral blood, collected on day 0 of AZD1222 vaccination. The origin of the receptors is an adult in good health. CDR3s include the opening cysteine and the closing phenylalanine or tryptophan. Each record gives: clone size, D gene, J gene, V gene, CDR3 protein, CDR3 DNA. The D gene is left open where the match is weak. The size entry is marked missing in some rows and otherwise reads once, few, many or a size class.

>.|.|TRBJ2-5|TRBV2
CASSEWETQYF
TGTGCCAGCAGTGAGTGGGAGACCCAGTACTTC
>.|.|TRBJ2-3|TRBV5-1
CASSLGPVTDTQYF
TGCGCCAGCAGCTTGGGCCCTGTCACAGATACGCAGTATTTT
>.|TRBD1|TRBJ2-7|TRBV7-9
CASSGQAGGTSYEQYF
TGTGCCAGCAGCGGACAAGCAGGGGGCACCTCATACGAGCAGTACTTC
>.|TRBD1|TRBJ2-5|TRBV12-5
CASGLGQGALETQYF
TGTGCTAGTGGTTTGGGTCAGGGGGCACTGGAGACCCAGTACTTC
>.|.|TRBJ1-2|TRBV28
CASSLVLSGNGYTF
TGTGCCAGCAGTTTGGTTCTATCCGGGAATGGCTACACCTTC
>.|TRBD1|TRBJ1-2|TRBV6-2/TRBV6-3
CASSDRQGVNYGYTF
TGTGCCAGCAGTGACCGACAGGGGGTTAACTATGGCTACACCTTC
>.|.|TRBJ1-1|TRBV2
CASRGQNSMVGAFF
TGTGCCAGCAGAGGACAAAATAGCATGGTGGGAGCTTTCTTT
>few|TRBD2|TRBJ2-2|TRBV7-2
CASSLVAGGFTGELFF
TGTGCCAGCAGCTTAGTCGCGGGGGGGTTCACCGGGGAGCTGTTTTTT
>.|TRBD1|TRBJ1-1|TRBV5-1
CASSLTGGNTEAFF
TGCGCCAGCAGCTTGACAGGGGGGAACACTGAAGCTTTCTTT
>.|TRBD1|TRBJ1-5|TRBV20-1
CSASIAPTGGTQPQHF
TGCAGTGCTAGTATTGCCCCGACAGGGGGCACTCAGCCCCAGCATTTT
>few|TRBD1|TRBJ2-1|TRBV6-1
CASSEALTGSYNEQFF
TGTGCCAGCAGTGAAGCGCTGACAGGGAGTTACAATGAGCAGTTCTTC
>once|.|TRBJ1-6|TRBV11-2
CASSSTIGVDSPLHF
TGTGCCAGCAGCTCCACGATCGGGGTTGATTCACCCCTCCACTTT
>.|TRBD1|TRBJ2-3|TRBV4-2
CASSHHQGDSTDTQYF
TGTGCCAGCAGCCACCATCAGGGGGACAGCACAGATACGCAGTATTTT
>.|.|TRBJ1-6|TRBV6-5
CASSYSLSTGGSPLHF
TGTGCCAGCAGTTACTCGTTGTCCACCGGCGGGTCACCCCTCCACTTT
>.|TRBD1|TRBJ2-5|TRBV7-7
CASSLDRGRSETQYF
TGTGCCAGCAGCCTCGACAGGGGGCGATCGGAGACCCAGTACTTC
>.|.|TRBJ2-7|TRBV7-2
CASGGRGPYEQYF
TGTGCCAGCGGCGGGCGGGGGCCCTACGAGCAGTACTTC
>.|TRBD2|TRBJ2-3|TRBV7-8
CASSLAGGGASRGTDTQYF
TGTGCCAGCAGCTTAGCGGGCGGGGGGGCCTCCCGGGGAACAGATACGCAGTATTTT
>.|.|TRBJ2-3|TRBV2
CASSENGGLSTDTQYF
TGTGCCAGCAGTGAAAATGGGGGCTTAAGCACAGATACGCAGTATTTT
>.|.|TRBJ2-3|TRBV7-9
CASSLGAAYTDTQYF
TGTGCCAGCAGCTTAGGGGCCGCCTACACAGATACGCAGTATTTT
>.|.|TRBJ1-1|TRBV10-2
CASSEGDRMNTEAFF
TGCGCCAGCAGTGAAGGCGACAGGATGAACACTGAAGCTTTCTTT
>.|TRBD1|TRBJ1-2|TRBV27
CASSYKTGGAYGYTF
TGTGCCAGCAGCTATAAGACAGGGGGTGCATATGGCTACACCTTC
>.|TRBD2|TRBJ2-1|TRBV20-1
CSASAAGGRYEQFF
TGCAGTGCTAGTGCCGCGGGGGGGAGATATGAGCAGTTCTTC
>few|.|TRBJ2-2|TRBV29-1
CSAPRQTGELFF
TGCAGCGCCCCAAGACAGACCGGGGAGCTGTTTTTT
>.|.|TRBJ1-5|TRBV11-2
CASSLGGSLNQPQHF
TGTGCCAGCAGCTTAGGAGGGTCCCTCAATCAGCCCCAGCATTTT
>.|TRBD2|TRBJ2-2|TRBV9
CASSVGGLAKSGELFF
TGTGCCAGCAGCGTAGGGGGACTAGCGAAATCCGGGGAGCTGTTTTTT
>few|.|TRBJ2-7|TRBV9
CASSAYPNRSKADEQYF
TGTGCCAGCAGCGCCTATCCCAACAGGTCCAAAGCGGACGAGCAGTACTTC
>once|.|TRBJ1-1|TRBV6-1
CASSEVTEAFF
TGTGCCAGCAGTGAAGTGACTGAAGCTTTCTTT
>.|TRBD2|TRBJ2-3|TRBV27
CASSFQGLVTDTQYF
TGTGCCAGCAGTTTCCAGGGACTAGTAACAGATACGCAGTATTTT
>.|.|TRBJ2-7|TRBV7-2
CASSFSSGPYEQYF
TGTGCCAGCAGCTTTAGTAGCGGCCCCTACGAGCAGTACTTC
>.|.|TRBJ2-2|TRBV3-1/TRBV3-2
CASSEIRGNTGELFF
TGTGCCAGCTCGGAAATTAGGGGAAACACCGGGGAGCTGTTTTTT
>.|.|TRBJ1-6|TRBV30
CAWSVLGRGSSPLHF
TGTGCCTGGAGTGTACTAGGCAGGGGATCTTCACCCCTCCACTTT
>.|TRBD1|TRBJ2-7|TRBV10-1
CASSERTGGGYEQYF
TGCGCCAGCAGTGAGAGGACAGGAGGTGGCTACGAGCAGTACTTC
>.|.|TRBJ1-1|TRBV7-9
CASSQWTEGEAFF
TGTGCCAGCAGCCAATGGACAGAGGGTGAAGCTTTCTTT
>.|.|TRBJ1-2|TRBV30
CAWTLGARGYTF
TGTGCCTGGACTCTGGGGGCGCGTGGCTACACCTTC
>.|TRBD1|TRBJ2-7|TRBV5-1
CASSFTDRGLDEQYF
TGCGCCAGCAGCTTTACCGACAGGGGCTTAGACGAGCAGTACTTC
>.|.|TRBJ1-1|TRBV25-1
CASRLGRATEAFF
TGTGCCAGCAGGCTAGGCAGGGCCACTGAAGCTTTCTTT
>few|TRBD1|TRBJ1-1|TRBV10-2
CASSIRTGGEAFF
TGCGCCAGCAGCATCCGGACAGGGGGCGAAGCTTTCTTT
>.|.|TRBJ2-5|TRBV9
CASSVVAGRGETQYF
TGTGCCAGCAGCGTAGTGGCGGGGAGAGGAGAGACCCAGTACTTC
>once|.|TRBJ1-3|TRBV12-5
CASVGVAAGNTIYF
TGTGCTAGTGTTGGGGTTGCGGCTGGAAACACCATATATTTT
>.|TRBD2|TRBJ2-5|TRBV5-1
CASSYRLMMTSGDQTQYF
TGCGCCAGCAGCTACCGGCTTATGATGACTAGCGGGGACCAGACCCAGTACTTC
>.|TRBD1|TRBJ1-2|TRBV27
CASSLVGTGHPDYGYTF
TGTGCCAGCAGTTTAGTAGGGACAGGTCACCCCGACTATGGCTACACCTTC
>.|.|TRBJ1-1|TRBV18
CASSPSVRVTEAFF
TGTGCCAGCTCACCATCAGTCCGAGTCACTGAAGCTTTCTTT
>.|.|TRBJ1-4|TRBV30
CAWRPGPTNEKLFF
TGTGCCTGGAGACCGGGACCCACTAATGAAAAACTGTTTTTT